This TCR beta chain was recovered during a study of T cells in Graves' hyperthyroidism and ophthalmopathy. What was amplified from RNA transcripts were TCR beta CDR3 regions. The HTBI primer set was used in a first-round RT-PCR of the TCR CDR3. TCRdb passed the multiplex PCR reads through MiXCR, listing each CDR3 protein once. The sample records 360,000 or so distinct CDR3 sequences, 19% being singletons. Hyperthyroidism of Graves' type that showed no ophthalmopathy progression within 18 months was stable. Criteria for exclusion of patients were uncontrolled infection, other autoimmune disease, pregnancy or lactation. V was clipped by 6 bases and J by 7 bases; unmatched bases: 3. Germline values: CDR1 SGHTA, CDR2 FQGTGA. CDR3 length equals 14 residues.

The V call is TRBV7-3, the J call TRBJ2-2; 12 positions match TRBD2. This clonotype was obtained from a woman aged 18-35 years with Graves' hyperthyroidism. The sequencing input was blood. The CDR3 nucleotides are TGTGCCAGCAGTCAGACTAGCGGGGGCGGGGAGCTGTTTTTT. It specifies CASSQTSGGGELFF.